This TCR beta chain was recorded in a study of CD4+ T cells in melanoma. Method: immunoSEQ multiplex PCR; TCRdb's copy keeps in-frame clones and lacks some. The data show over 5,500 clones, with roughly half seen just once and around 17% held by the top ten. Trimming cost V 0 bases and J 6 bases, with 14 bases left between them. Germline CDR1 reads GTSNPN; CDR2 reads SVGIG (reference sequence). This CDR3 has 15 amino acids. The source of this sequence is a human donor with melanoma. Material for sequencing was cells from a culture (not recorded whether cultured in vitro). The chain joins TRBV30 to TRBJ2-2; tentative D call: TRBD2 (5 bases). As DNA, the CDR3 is TGTGCCTGGAGTGTAGAGGCGGGTACGGCCGGGGAGCTGTTTTTT. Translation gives CAWSVEAGTAGELFF.